Below, 19 T cell receptor beta chains from the same sample are listed, as sequenced in a study of blood T cell repertoires in COVID-19. Produced via immunoSEQ multiplex PCR; TCRdb's table is partial and in-frame only. The sample contains approximately 160,000 clones, around four fifths of which appear only once. The sequencing sample was made of PBMCs or T cells enriched from blood (not recorded which). The receptor source for this set is a woman aged 50 to 60 who had recovered from COVID-19.

For the CDR3, the DNA is TGTGCCAGCAGCCAAGAAGGGGGAACCCTCCACTTT. Encoded protein: CASSQEGGTLHF. The V gene is TRBV3-1 (or the pseudogene TRBV3-2), the J gene TRBJ1-6, with a possible D match to TRBD1 (6 bases). CDR3 length: 12 residues. Trimming removed 0 bases from V and 14 bases from J, with 8 bases in between. Germline CDR1 LGHDT, CDR2 YNNKEL (reference sequence).

The V gene is TRBV3-1 (or the pseudogene TRBV3-2), the J gene TRBJ2-3; 10 positions agree with TRBD1. V dropped 3 bases and J dropped 4; count of bases not matched to a gene: 13. Germline CDR1 is LGHDT and CDR2 is YNNKEL (reference sequence). The CDR3 has 18 residues. The chain's CDR3 is CASSHRSRSGTGADTQYF. CDR3 bases: TGTGCCAGCAGCCATCGGTCCCGTTCTGGGACAGGGGCAGATACGCAGTATTTT.

CDR3 bases: TGTGCCAGCAAAGTGGTTAGCTCTGGAAACACCATATATTTT. Protein sequence: CASKVVSSGNTIYF. The chain links TRBV28 to TRBJ1-3; D gene uncertain. Germline CDR1 and CDR2: MDHEN and SYDVKM. There are 14 residues in the CDR3. V was pared by 7 bases and J by 0 bases, with 10 bases between.

This chain uses TRBV7-9 with TRBJ1-2; TRBD1 might be the D (6 bases). Trimming stripped 0 bases from V and 6 bases from J, with 14 bases between. The CDR3 covers 15 residues. CDR1 and CDR2 (germline): SEHNR, FQNEAQ (reference sequence). The CDR3 loop is CASSLAGGVVHGYTF. The DNA for the CDR3 is TGTGCCAGCAGCTTAGCAGGGGGAGTGGTGCATGGCTACACCTTC.

The gene calls are TRBV28 and TRBJ1-2; D gene ambiguous. This CDR3 region has 14 residues. CDR1 is MDHEN, CDR2 SYDVKM, per germline. Trimming removed 4 bases at V and 8 bases at J, with 17 bases between. DNA for the CDR3: TGTGCCAGCAGTTCCGCGATCTCCCCGAGGGGCTACACCTTC. Translated, it gives CASSSAISPRGYTF.

The genes are TRBV6-5 and TRBJ1-2, with 11 positions matching TRBD1. This CDR3 is built from 14 residues. Trimming removed 8 bases from V and 6 bases from J; junction bases left unmatched: 8. CDR1 is MNHEY, CDR2 SVGAGI, per germline. CDR3 DNA sequence: TGTGCCAGCCGGACAGGGGGCTTTTCTGATGGCTACACCTTC. It is translated as CASRTGGFSDGYTF.

The chain employs TRBV28 and TRBJ1-2, with D uncertain. The CDR3 length is 12 residues. V dropped 3 bases and J dropped 4 bases, with 6 bases sitting between them. Germline-derived CDR1 and CDR2 are MDHEN and SYDVKM. CDR3 nucleotide sequence: TGTGCCAGCAGTTTGACTGCCTATGGCTACACCTTC. Residues: CASSLTAYGYTF.

This rearrangement joins TRBV5-6 to TRBJ2-7; the D gene is possibly TRBD2 (6 bases). Germline values: CDR1 SGHDT, CDR2 YYEEEE. V lost 5 bases to trimming and J lost 6 bases, with 15 bases between them. The CDR3 loop spans 13 amino acids. For the CDR3, the DNA is TGTGCCAGCAGAGGACGGGGGAAGAGCGAGCAGTACGTC. The encoded protein is CASRGRGKSEQYV.

The chain is built from TRBV10-2 and TRBJ2-1; 16 bases are shared with TRBD2. CDR1 WSHSY and CDR2 SAAADI come from the germline V gene. Unmatched junction bases numbered 13, after V lost 7 bases and J lost 7 bases. CDR3 length: 18 residues. CDR3 in DNA: TGCGCCAGCACCGGGACTAGCGGGGGGGGATCTCAGGGGAATGAGCAGTTCTTC. Amino acids: CASTGTSGGGSQGNEQFF.

The chain combines TRBV5-5 with TRBJ2-2; possible D gene TRBD1, 6 bases. This CDR3 region has 13 residues. V was clipped by 3 bases and J by 11 bases, with 14 bases between them. The germline V gene encodes CDR1 SGHKS and CDR2 YYEKEE (reference sequence). DNA of the CDR3: TGTGCCAGCAGCTCGAGACAGGTCCCCGAGCTGTTTTTT. This translates into CASSSRQVPELFF.

This clone has only one observation. V usage is TRBV11-1 and J usage is TRBJ2-7; TRBD2 agrees at 7 bases. The junction had 4 bases not matched to a gene; V was cut back by 3 bases and J by 2 bases. CDR3 length: 14 amino acids. Germline V gives CDR1 SGHAT, CDR2 FQDESV (reference sequence). The CDR3: CASSLKAGPYEQYV. DNA for the CDR3: TGTGCCAGCAGCTTGAAAGCGGGGCCCTACGAGCAGTACGTC.

The CDR3 region is CAWNGGSLTGYTF. CDR3 nucleotide sequence: TGTGCCTGGAATGGGGGGAGTCTTACGGGCTACACCTTC. The chain links TRBV30 to TRBJ1-2, with D perhaps matching TRBD1 (5 bases). Between the trimmed V and J ends, which lost 4 bases and 8 bases, there was a span of 17 bases. The germline V gene encodes CDR1 GTSNPN and CDR2 SVGIG (reference sequence). The CDR3 extends over 13 amino acids.

The V and J genes are TRBV18 and TRBJ1-5; a possible D gene is TRBD1 (6 bases). The CDR3 runs 18 residues. Germline V CDR1 and CDR2: KGHSH, LQKENI. Trimming pared 2 bases from V and 2 bases from J, leaving 19 bases between. CDR3 sequence: CASSPGAGAHLGNQPQHF. The CDR3, as DNA: TGTGCCAGCTCACCAGGGGCAGGGGCCCATCTCGGCAATCAGCCCCAGCATTTT.

The J gene is TRBJ2-4, the V gene TRBV5-1; 12 bases are shared with TRBD2. J lost 0 bases, V lost 1 base, and 2 bases had no gene match. The CDR3 length is 17 residues. The germline V gene encodes CDR1 SGHRS and CDR2 YFSETQ. CDR3 sequence: CASSLTSGGLAKNIQYF. CDR3 DNA sequence: TGCGCCAGCAGCTTGACTAGCGGGGGGTTAGCCAAAAACATTCAGTACTTC.

This chain uses TRBV7-2 with TRBJ2-7, with a tentative D call TRBD1 (5 bases). The CDR3 contains 13 residues. V was shortened by 1 base and J by 3 bases, with 7 bases between the two germline ends. Germline CDR1 SGHTA, CDR2 FQGNSA. This chain's CDR3 is CASSLGGLYEQYV. CDR3 nucleotide sequence: TGTGCCAGCAGCTTAGGGGGCCTCTACGAGCAGTACGTC.

This clone is a singleton in its sample. The chain carries TRBV9 and TRBJ1-3; 7 nucleotides agree with TRBD1. This CDR3 spans 18 amino acids. Germline V gives CDR1 SGDLS, CDR2 YYNGEE. With V trimmed by 0 bases and J by 1 base, 10 bases remained unmatched. The CDR3 sequence: CASSVDPDRAISGNTIYF. CDR3 DNA: TGTGCCAGCAGCGTAGATCCAGACAGGGCTATTTCTGGAAACACCATATATTTT. The whole variable domain, remainder taken from reference TRBV9 and TRBJ1-3, is DSGVTQTPKHLITATGQRVTLRCSPRSGDLSVYWYQQSLDQGLQFLIQYYNGEERAKGNILERFSAQQFPDLHSELNLSSLELGDSALYFCASSVDPDRAISGNTIYFGEGSWLTVV.

This chain connects TRBV7-2 to TRBJ2-5; D might be TRBD1 (5 bases). This CDR3 region has 15 residues. Germline CDR1 is SGHTA and CDR2 is FQGNSA. Between the trimmed V and J ends, which lost 5 bases and 2 bases, there was a span of 15 bases. The CDR3 DNA reads as TGTGCCAGCAGCCTTTTAGGGGCCCCACAAGAGACCCAGTACTTC. Protein product: CASSLLGAPQETQYF.

J is TRBJ2-1 and V is TRBV2; 9 positions agree with TRBD2. With V trimmed by 3 bases and J by 12 bases, 3 bases remained unmatched. Germline values: CDR1 SNHLY, CDR2 FYNNEI. CDR3 length: 12 amino acids. The CDR3 nucleotides are TGTGCCAGCAGTGATAGACTAGCGGCGCAGTTCTTC. As protein: CASSDRLAAQFF.

The chain has TRBV10-2 and TRBJ2-2, with D maybe TRBD2 (5 bases). CDR1 and CDR2 from the germline V gene are WSHSY and SAAADI. The V and J ends lost 6 bases and 0 bases respectively, with 14 bases between them. The CDR3 is 16 amino acids. The chain's CDR3 is CASRGSRGANTGELFF. The CDR3 coding sequence is TGCGCCAGCAGAGGGTCCCGGGGAGCGAACACCGGGGAGCTGTTTTTT.